These 2 T cell receptor beta chains originate from one sample sequenced in a study of vaccination and CD4 T cells after COVID-19. Researchers used the Oncomine TCR Beta short-read assay to sequence DNA from cultured CD4+ T cells. TCRdb used MiXCR to reprocess the PCR reads, holding one entry per CDR3 protein. The sample yields about 16,000 distinct CDR3 sequences, about 72% seen once. Sample treatment: approximately 11-day PBMC culture with coronavirus spike peptide pools or control peptides (ViraFEST assay). The antigens of these receptors remain unknown. The sequencing sample was made of CD4+ T cells from blood, cultured in vitro. These receptors all stem from a human donor who had recovered from COVID-19.

V and J are TRBV10-1 and TRBJ1-4, with D maybe TRBD1 (5 bases). Looked up from germline, CDR1 is WNHNN and CDR2 is SYGVQD (reference sequence). The CDR3 runs 15 residues. With 0 bases removed from V and 8 bases from J, the gap between germline ends came to 13 bases. The CDR3: CASSESPSGVEKLFF. The DNA of the CDR3 is TGCGCCAGCAGTGAGTCCCCGTCGGGGGTCGAAAAACTGTTTTTT.

CDR3 protein: CASSLRVAEAFF. The CDR3 DNA reads as TGTGCCAGCAGCTTAAGGGTGGCAGAAGCTTTCTTT. The chain has TRBV7-2 and TRBJ1-1; the D is unclear. Germline V gives CDR1 SGHTA, CDR2 FQGNSA. Trimming removed 2 bases from V and 8 bases from J, with 9 bases in between. The CDR3 totals 12 residues.